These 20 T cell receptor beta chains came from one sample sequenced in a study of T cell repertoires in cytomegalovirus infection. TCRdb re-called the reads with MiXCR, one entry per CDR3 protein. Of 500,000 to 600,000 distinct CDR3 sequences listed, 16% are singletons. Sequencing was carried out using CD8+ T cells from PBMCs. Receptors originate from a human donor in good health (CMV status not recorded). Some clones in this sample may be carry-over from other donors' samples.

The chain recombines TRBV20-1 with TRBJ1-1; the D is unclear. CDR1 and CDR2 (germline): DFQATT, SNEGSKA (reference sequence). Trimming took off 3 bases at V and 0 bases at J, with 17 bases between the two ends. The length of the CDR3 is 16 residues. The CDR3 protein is CSASERPAYMNTEAFF. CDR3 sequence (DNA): TGCAGTGCTAGTGAACGACCGGCTTACATGAACACTGAAGCTTTCTTT.

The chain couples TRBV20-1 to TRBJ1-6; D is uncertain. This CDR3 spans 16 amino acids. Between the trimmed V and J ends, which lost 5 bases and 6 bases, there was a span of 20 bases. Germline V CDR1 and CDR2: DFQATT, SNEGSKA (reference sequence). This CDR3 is CSARPRRPWGNSPLHF. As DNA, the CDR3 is TGCAGTGCTCGTCCTCGACGGCCTTGGGGTAATTCACCCCTCCACTTT.

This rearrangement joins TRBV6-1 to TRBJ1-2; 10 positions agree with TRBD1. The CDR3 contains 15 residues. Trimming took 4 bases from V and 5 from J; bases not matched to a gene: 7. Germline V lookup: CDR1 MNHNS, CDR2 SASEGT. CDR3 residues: CASSVIGQGDYGYTF. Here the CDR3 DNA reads TGTGCCAGCAGTGTGATTGGACAGGGGGATTATGGCTACACCTTC.

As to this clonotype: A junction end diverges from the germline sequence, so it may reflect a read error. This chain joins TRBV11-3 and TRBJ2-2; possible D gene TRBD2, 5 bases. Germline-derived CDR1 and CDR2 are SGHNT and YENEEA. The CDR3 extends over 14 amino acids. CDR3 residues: CASSLVANTWELFF. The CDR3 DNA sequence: TGTGCCAGCAGCTTAGTAGCGAACACCTGGGAGCTGTTTTTT.

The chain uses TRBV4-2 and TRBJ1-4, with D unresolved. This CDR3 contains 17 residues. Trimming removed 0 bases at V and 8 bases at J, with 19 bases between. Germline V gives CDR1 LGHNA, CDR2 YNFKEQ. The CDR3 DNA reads TGTGCCAGCAGCCAAGATCGCCCCCAAAACACGGGGGAAAAACTGTTTTTT. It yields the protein CASSQDRPQNTGEKLFF.

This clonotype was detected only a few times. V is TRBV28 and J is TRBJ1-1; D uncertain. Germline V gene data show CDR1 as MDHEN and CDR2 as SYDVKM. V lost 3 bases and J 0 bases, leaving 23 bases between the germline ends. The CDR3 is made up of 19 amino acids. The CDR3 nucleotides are TGTGCCAGCAGTTTTGGAGGTACAGCAAGTTCGGAGATGAACACTGAAGCTTTCTTT. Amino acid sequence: CASSFGGTASSEMNTEAFF.

CDR3 DNA sequence: TGTGCCGGGGGGCACTCCCTCTACGAGCAGTACTTC. Protein: CAGGHSLYEQYF. This chain uses TRBV6-6 with TRBJ2-7; D is possibly TRBD1 or TRBD2 (6 bases each). This CDR3 comprises 12 residues. CDR1 and CDR2 from the germline V gene are MNHNY and SVGAGI (reference sequence). With 11 bases removed from V and 3 bases from J, the gap between germline ends came to 14 bases.

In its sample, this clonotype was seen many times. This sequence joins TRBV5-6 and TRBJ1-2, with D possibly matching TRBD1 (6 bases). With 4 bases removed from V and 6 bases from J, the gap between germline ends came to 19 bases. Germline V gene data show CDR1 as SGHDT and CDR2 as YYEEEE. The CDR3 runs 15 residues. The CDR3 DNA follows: TGTGCCAGCAGCCTCTCTCAGGGGTATACGGATGGCTACACCTTC. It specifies CASSLSQGYTDGYTF.

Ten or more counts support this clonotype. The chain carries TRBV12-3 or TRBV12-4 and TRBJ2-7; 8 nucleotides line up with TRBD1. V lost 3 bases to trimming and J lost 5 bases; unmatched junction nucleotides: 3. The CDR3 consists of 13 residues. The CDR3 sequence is CASSFQGANEQYF. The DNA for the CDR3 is TGTGCCAGCAGTTTTCAGGGGGCAAACGAGCAGTACTTC.

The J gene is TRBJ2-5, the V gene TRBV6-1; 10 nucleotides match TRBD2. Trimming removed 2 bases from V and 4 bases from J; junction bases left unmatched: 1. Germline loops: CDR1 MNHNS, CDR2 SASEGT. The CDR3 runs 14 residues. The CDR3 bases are TGTGCCAGCAGTGAAAGACTAGCGGGAGAGACCCAGTACTTC. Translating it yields CASSERLAGETQYF.

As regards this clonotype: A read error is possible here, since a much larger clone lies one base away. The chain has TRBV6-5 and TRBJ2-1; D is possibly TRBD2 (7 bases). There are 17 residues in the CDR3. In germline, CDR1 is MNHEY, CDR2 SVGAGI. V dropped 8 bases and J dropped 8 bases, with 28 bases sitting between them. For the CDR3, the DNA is TGTGCCAGCCAAAGGGAGAGGGGGGGGGGCTTCCACCATGAGCAGTTCTTC. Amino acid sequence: CASQRERGGGFHHEQFF.

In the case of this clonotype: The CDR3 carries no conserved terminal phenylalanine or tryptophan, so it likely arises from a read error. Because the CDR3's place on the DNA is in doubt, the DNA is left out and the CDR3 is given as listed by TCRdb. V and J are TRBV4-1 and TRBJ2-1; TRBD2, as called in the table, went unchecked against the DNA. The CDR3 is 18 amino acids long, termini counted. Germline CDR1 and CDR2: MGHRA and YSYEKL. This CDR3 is CASSQREGTSGTYNEQLL.

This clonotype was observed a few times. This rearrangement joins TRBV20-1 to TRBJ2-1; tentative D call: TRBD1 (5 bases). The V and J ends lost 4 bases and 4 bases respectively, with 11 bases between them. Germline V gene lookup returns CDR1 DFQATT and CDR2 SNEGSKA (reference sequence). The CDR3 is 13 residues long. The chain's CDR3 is CSANRPLYNEQFF. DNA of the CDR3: TGCAGTGCTAACAGGCCCCTATACAATGAGCAGTTCTTC.

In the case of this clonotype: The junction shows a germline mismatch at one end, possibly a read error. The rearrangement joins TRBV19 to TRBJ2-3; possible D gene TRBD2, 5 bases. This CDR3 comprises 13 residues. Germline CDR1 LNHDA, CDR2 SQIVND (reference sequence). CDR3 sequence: CASSPAKRDTPYF. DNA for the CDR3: TGTGCCAGTAGTCCAGCCAAACGGGATACGCCGTATTTT.

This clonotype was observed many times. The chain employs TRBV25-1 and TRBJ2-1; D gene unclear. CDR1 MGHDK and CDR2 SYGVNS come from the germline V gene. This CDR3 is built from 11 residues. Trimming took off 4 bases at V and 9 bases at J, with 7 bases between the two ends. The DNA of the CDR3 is TGTGCCAGCAGTGTTTCAACTGAGCAGTTCTTC. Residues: CASSVSTEQFF. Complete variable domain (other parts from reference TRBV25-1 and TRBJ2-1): EADIYQTPRYLVIGTGKKITLECSQTMGHDKMYWYQQDPGMELHLIHYSYGVNSTEKGDLSSESTVSRIRTEHFPLTLESARPSHTSQYLCASSVSTEQFFGPGTRLTVL.

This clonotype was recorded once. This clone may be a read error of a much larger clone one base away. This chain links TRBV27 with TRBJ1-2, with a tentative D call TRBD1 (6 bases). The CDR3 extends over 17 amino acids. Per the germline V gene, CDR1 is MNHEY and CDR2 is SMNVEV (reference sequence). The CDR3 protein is CVSSSGAGSGVYYGYTF. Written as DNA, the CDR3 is TGTGTCAGCAGTTCGGGGGCAGGCTCGGGCGTATACTATGGCTACACCTTC.

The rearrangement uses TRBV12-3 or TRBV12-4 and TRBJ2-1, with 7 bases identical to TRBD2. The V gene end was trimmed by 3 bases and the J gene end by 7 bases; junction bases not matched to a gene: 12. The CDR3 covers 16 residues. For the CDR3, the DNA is TGTGCCAGCAGTTTTTGGGGGGGGGACCCAGGGAATGAGCAGTTCTTC. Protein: CASSFWGGDPGNEQFF.

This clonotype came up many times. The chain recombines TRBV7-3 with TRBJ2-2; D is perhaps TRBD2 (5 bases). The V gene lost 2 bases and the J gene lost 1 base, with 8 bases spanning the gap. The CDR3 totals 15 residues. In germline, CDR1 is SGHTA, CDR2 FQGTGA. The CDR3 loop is CASSLEGGNTGELFF. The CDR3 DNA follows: TGTGCCAGCAGCTTAGAAGGAGGGAACACCGGGGAGCTGTTTTTT.

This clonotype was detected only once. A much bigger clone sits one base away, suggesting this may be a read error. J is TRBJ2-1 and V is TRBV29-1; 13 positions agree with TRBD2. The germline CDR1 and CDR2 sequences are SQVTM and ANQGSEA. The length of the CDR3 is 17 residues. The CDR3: CSVLGLAGEWSYTEQFF. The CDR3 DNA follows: TGCAGCGTCCTCGGACTAGCGGGAGAGTGGTCCTACACTGAGCAGTTCTTC.

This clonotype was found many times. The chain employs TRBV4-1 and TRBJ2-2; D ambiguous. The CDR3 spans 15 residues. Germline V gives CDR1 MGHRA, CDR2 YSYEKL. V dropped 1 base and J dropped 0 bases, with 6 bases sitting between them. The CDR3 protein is CASSQGETNTGELFF. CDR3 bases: TGCGCCAGCAGCCAAGGAGAGACGAACACCGGGGAGCTGTTTTTT.